The clone carrying this T cell receptor beta chain was recorded once. The CDR3 sequence is 14 residues long. Germline CDR1 is SGHNT and CDR2 is YYREEE (reference sequence). V lost 3 bases and J lost 5; bases outside the gene matches: 5. The data were taken from a study of blood T cell repertoires in COVID-19. As for the study in general: The samples span acute and convalescent COVID-19 from the United States, Italy and Spain. PBMCs, B-cell-depleted T cells, or T cells provided the cDNA or gDNA that made up the material.

The method was immunoSEQ multiplex PCR; TCRdb's version includes in-frame clones alone and lacks a portion of them. This table holds some 220,000 clones, roughly 84% found once. The chain has TRBV5-4 and TRBJ2-1, with 7 nucleotides matching TRBD2. The sample taken for sequencing was peripheral blood. The source of this sequence is a woman aged 55-69 years with acute or convalescent COVID-19. The CDR3 DNA reads as TGTGCCAGCAGCTCCCCAAGCGGGAACAATGAGCAGTTCTTC. Its translation is CASSSPSGNNEQFF.